The 21 T cell receptor beta chains below come from one sample, sequenced in a study of identical twins (dated by TCRdb to 2016 to 2018). The library was prepared using 5' RACE. Sequencer: Illumina HiSeq 2000. The public reads were quality trimmed at Q25 with fastp and then assembled into clones with MiXCR by TCRdb, keeping productive beta chains. Under each unique CDR3 protein, matching rows form one entry showing the most common genes and DNA. The sample table shows roughly 350,000 distinct CDR3 sequences, and about 12% are seen once. Just over 7% of the sample comes from the top ten. The data also belong to a second study, concerning yellow fever vaccine responses in identical twins.

Sequenced material: CD8+ T cells sorted from blood. The receptors were gathered from a woman under 30 in good health.

V usage is TRBV20-1 and J usage is TRBJ1-1; D ambiguous. Deletions cut 0 bases from V and 3 bases from J, with 11 bases between. The germline gives CDR1 DFQATT, CDR2 SNEGSKA (reference sequence). This CDR3 has 14 amino acids. Written as DNA, the CDR3 is TGCAGTGCTAGAGAACCCAGTCGGGACACTGAAGCTTTCTTT. Protein product: CSAREPSRDTEAFF.

This clonotype has more than one count but fewer than ten. The rearrangement joins TRBV6-1 to TRBJ2-2, with D maybe TRBD2 (6 bases). From germline, CDR1 is MNHNS and CDR2 SASEGT. The CDR3 runs 16 residues. Deletions cut 5 bases from V and 7 bases from J, with 20 bases between. This CDR3 is CASSPRVADLSGELFF. CDR3 in DNA: TGTGCCAGCAGTCCGAGGGTAGCGGACCTCAGCGGGGAGCTGTTTTTT.

V gene TRBV27 combines with J gene TRBJ2-1, with D maybe TRBD1 (5 bases). Deletions cut 0 bases from V and 4 bases from J, with 13 bases between. The CDR3 sequence is 16 residues long. Germline V gene sequence: CDR1 MNHEY, CDR2 SMNVEV (reference sequence). The CDR3 loop reads CASSLSSGQGYNEQFF. For the CDR3, the DNA is TGTGCCAGCAGTTTATCCTCCGGACAAGGTTACAATGAGCAGTTCTTC.

This clonotype occurred a few times. The rearrangement uses TRBV20-1 and TRBJ2-5; 12 bases map to TRBD1. Looked up from germline, CDR1 is DFQATT and CDR2 is SNEGSKA (reference sequence). V lost 7 bases, J lost 4 bases, and 13 bases stayed unmatched. The CDR3 has 16 amino acids. The CDR3 nucleotides read TGCAGTGGAGGAACTCCGGGACAGGGGGCTTTAGAGACCCAGTACTTC. Amino acid sequence: CSGGTPGQGALETQYF.

The chain has TRBV2 and TRBJ2-2; TRBD1 aligns across 7 bases. This CDR3 has 14 residues. J was trimmed by 5 bases and V by 7 bases; bases with no gene match: 7. Germline V gives CDR1 SNHLY, CDR2 FYNNEI. For the CDR3, the DNA is TGTGCCAGCACCCAGGGGGAGTGGACCGGGGAGCTGTTTTTT. This translates into CASTQGEWTGELFF.

This clonotype was picked up a small number of times. V is TRBV28 and J is TRBJ2-1, with 7 nucleotides matching TRBD2. Trimming cost V 4 bases and J 2 bases; bases outside gene matches: 8. CDR1 is MDHEN and CDR2 is SYDVKM in the germline V gene. The CDR3 has 16 residues. CDR3 loop: CASSSPMGGTYNEQFF. The CDR3 nucleotides read TGTGCCAGCAGTTCCCCTATGGGGGGGACCTACAATGAGCAGTTCTTC.

This clonotype was observed many times. The genes are TRBV7-8 and TRBJ2-5; D is possibly TRBD1 (6 bases). V dropped 6 bases and J dropped 5 bases, with 19 bases sitting between them. This CDR3 comprises 15 residues. CDR1 and CDR2 from the germline V gene are SGHVS and FQNEAQ. The CDR3 DNA follows: TGTGCCAGCAGAGAAGACAGGTCACCCCCGGAGACCCAGTACTTC. It codes for CASREDRSPPETQYF.

This clonotype has ten or more counts. The J gene is TRBJ2-2, the V gene TRBV12-3 or TRBV12-4, with D hard to call. This CDR3 has 13 residues. V shed 6 bases and J shed 0 bases, with 5 bases lying between them. The CDR3 sequence is CASSTANTGELFF. The DNA of the CDR3 is TGTGCCAGCAGCACTGCGAACACCGGGGAGCTGTTTTTT.

This clonotype was recorded at least ten times. The rearrangement links TRBV15 to TRBJ1-1; 8 bases are shared with TRBD1. Germline V CDR1 and CDR2: LNHNV, YYDKDF (reference sequence). The CDR3 contains 14 residues. Trimming at V came to 0 bases and at J to 7 bases, leaving 4 bases not matched to a gene. CDR3: CATSRDLGQGEAFF. In nucleotides, the CDR3 is TGTGCCACCAGCAGAGATTTAGGACAGGGTGAAGCTTTCTTT.

There are many counts of this clonotype. V gene TRBV12-3 or TRBV12-4 combines with J gene TRBJ2-3; 9 bases fit TRBD2. The J segment lost 5 bases and the V segment lost 6 bases, leaving 15 bases of the junction unmatched. The CDR3 runs to 17 residues. The CDR3 region has the DNA TGTGCCAGCAGCAACCCCTGGGTAGCGGGAGTGCAAGATACGCAGTATTTT. Its translation: CASSNPWVAGVQDTQYF.

This clonotype has a count of ten or more. The V and J genes are TRBV20-1 and TRBJ2-1, with a weak D call TRBD2 (5 bases). The germline gives CDR1 DFQATT, CDR2 SNEGSKA (reference sequence). CDR3 size: 16 residues. V gave up 0 bases and J gave up 0 bases, with 12 bases separating them. The CDR3 reads CSARDRSGYSYNEQFF. The CDR3 DNA follows: TGCAGTGCTAGAGATCGGAGCGGCTACTCCTACAATGAGCAGTTCTTC.

This clonotype has at least ten counts. This rearrangement joins TRBV12-3 or TRBV12-4 to TRBJ2-5, with D uncertain. V was clipped by 1 base and J by 1 base, with 13 bases between them. The CDR3 spans 16 residues. This CDR3 reads CASSLVGWNLQETQYF. The CDR3 DNA reads TGTGCCAGCAGTTTAGTGGGGTGGAACCTCCAAGAGACCCAGTACTTC.

In its sample, this clonotype was seen many times. This rearrangement joins TRBV6-5 to TRBJ2-6; unclear D gene. The CDR3 extends over 15 amino acids. The V end lost 4 bases, the J end lost 0 bases, and 7 bases lay between the germline ends. CDR1 and CDR2 from the germline V gene are MNHEY and SVGAGI. CDR3 loop: CASSSQVSGANVLTF. Written as DNA, the CDR3 is TGTGCCAGCAGTTCTCAGGTCTCTGGGGCCAACGTCCTGACTTTC.

The rearrangement links TRBV2 to TRBJ2-3, with D tentatively TRBD1 or TRBD2 (6 bases each). Between the trimmed V and J ends, which lost 5 bases and 6 bases, there was a span of 21 bases. The CDR3 spans 16 residues. Germline V gene lookup returns CDR1 SNHLY and CDR2 FYNNEI. The CDR3 region is CASSYRKVGGPDTQYF. The CDR3, as DNA: TGTGCCAGCAGTTACCGGAAGGTTGGGGGGCCGGATACGCAGTATTTT.

The chain recombines TRBV7-9 with TRBJ2-7; TRBD1 matches at 8 bases. The germline CDR1 and CDR2 sequences are SEHNR and FQNEAQ (reference sequence). Unmatched junction bases numbered 5, after V lost 5 bases and J lost 5 bases. The CDR3 consists of 13 residues. CDR3 amino acids: CASSRDRTDEQYV. In DNA form, the CDR3 reads TGTGCCAGCAGCCGGGACAGGACCGACGAGCAGTACGTC.

This clonotype was found a few times. This chain uses TRBV5-1 with TRBJ2-7; weak D call: TRBD1 (6 bases). Germline V gene data show CDR1 as SGHRS and CDR2 as YFSETQ. This CDR3 is built from 14 residues. Trimming shortened V by 4 bases and J by 2 bases, and 13 bases separated the two germline ends. The CDR3 loop is CASSAEGVAYEQYV. The DNA for the CDR3 is TGCGCCAGCAGCGCCGAGGGGGTCGCCTACGAGCAGTACGTC.

The chain recombines TRBV7-9 with TRBJ2-7; 8 nucleotides align to TRBD1. The V and J ends lost 5 bases and 5 bases, in that order; junction bases with no gene match: 8. CDR3 length: 14 amino acids. The germline V gene has CDR1 SEHNR and CDR2 FQNEAQ (reference sequence). The CDR3 region is CASSARDRPDEQYF. CDR3 bases: TGTGCCAGCAGCGCAAGGGACAGGCCGGACGAGCAGTACTTC.

This clonotype has at least ten counts. This chain joins TRBV12-3 or TRBV12-4 and TRBJ2-1; D is undetermined. The CDR3 extends over 14 amino acids. Between the trimmed V and J ends, which lost 6 bases and 1 base, there was a span of 10 bases. CDR3 residues: CASSLQESYNEQFF. The DNA for the CDR3 is TGTGCCAGCAGCCTCCAGGAATCCTACAATGAGCAGTTCTTC.

This chain uses TRBV12-3 or TRBV12-4 with TRBJ2-2, with D uncertain. The germline V and J ends were trimmed by 6 bases and 1 base, with 12 bases remaining between them. This CDR3 has 15 residues. The CDR3 DNA reads TGTGCCAGCAGCGTCCGGAAGGAGAACACCGGGGAGCTGTTTTTT. Translated, it gives CASSVRKENTGELFF.

The chain carries TRBV5-4 and TRBJ2-7; no definite D call. The germline V gene encodes CDR1 SGHNT and CDR2 YYREEE (reference sequence). The ends were cut back, 1 base at V and 2 bases at J, with 7 bases in the middle. The CDR3 contains 13 residues. The DNA for the CDR3 is TGTGCCAGCAGCTTGAACTGGGCCTACGAGCAGTACTTC. This sequence encodes CASSLNWAYEQYF. The variable domain in full, completed from reference TRBV5-4 and TRBJ2-7, reads ETGVTQSPTHLIKTRGQQVTLRCSSQSGHNTVSWYQQALGQGPQFIFQYYREEENGRGNFPPRFSGLQFPNYSSELNVNALELDDSALYLCASSLNWAYEQYFGPGTRLTVT.

The CDR3 protein is CASSYGPGETQYF. The DNA for the CDR3 is TGTGCCAGCAGTTACGGTCCGGGGGAGACCCAGTACTTC. The chain combines TRBV6-5 with TRBJ2-5, with D possibly matching TRBD2 (5 bases). With 2 bases removed from V and 5 bases from J, the gap between germline ends came to 9 bases. The CDR3 has 13 amino acids. The germline CDR1 and CDR2 sequences are MNHEY and SVGAGI.